This T cell receptor (beta chain) derives from a study of cytomegalovirus exposure and HLA in healthy donors. This CDR3 is 15 amino acids long. The V segment lost 0 bases and the J segment 7 bases; nucleotides outside the gene matches: 5. Germline assignment: CDR1 LNHNV and CDR2 YYDKDF (reference sequence). Clones were read by immunoSEQ multiplex PCR, and TCRdb kept only the in-frame ones, dropping some. Altogether some 220,000 clones are present, 85% to 95% being singletons, with the ten largest covering about 0.95%. The genes are TRBV15 and TRBJ2-1; 8 nucleotides line up with TRBD2. This TCR came from a woman between 18 and 30 years old in good health and CMV-seronegative. The sample comprised PBMCs. As DNA, the CDR3 is TGTGCCACCAGCAGAGATTCGGGACTAGGGAATGAGCAGTTCTTC. Translated: CATSRDSGLGNEQFF. Supplemented by reference TRBV15 and TRBJ2-1, the full variable domain reads DAMVIQNPRYQVTQFGKPVTLSCSQTLNHNVMYWYQQKSSQAPKLLFHYYDKDFNNEADTPDNFQSRRPNTSFCFLDIRSPGLGDTAMYLCATSRDSGLGNEQFFGPGTRLTVL.